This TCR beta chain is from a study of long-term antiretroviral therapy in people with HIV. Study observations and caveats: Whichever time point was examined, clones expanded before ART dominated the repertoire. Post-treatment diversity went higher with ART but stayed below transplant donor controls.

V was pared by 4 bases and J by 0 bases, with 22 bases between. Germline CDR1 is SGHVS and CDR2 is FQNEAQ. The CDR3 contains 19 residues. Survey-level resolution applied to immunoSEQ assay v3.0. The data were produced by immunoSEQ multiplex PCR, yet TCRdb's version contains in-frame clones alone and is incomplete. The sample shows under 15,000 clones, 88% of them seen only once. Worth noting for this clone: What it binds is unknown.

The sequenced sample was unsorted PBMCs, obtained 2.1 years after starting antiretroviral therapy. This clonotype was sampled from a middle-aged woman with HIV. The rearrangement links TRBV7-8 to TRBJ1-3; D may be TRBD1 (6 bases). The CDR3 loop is CASSSLGYRDNFSGNTIYF. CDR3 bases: TGTGCCAGCAGCTCACTAGGGTACAGGGACAACTTCTCTGGAAACACCATATATTTT.